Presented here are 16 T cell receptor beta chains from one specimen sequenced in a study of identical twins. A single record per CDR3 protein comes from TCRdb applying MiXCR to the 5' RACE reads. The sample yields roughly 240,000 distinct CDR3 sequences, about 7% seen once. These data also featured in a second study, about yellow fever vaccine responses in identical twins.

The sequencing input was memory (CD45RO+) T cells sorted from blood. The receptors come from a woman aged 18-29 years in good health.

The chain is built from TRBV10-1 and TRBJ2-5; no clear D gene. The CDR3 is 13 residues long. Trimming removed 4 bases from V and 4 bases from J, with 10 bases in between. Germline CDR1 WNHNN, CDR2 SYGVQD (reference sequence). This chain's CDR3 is CASSVGVGETQYF. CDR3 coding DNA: TGCGCCAGCAGTGTGGGCGTCGGAGAGACCCAGTACTTC.

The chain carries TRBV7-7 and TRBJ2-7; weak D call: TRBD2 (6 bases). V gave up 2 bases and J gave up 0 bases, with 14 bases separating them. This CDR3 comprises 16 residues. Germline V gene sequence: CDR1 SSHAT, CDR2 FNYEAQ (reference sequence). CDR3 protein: CASSLSGWRPSYEQYV. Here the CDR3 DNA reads TGTGCCAGCAGCTTAAGCGGGTGGCGCCCCTCCTACGAGCAGTACGTC.

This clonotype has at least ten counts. CDR3 region: CASSEQGATSPLHF. DNA of the CDR3: TGTGCCAGCAGTGAGCAGGGGGCGACTTCACCCCTCCACTTT. This rearrangement joins TRBV6-1 to TRBJ1-6; 8 bases map to TRBD1. Losses at the gene ends were 3 bases for V and 9 bases for J; bases not matched to a gene: 4. This CDR3 has 14 amino acids. CDR1 is MNHNS and CDR2 is SASEGT in the germline V gene.

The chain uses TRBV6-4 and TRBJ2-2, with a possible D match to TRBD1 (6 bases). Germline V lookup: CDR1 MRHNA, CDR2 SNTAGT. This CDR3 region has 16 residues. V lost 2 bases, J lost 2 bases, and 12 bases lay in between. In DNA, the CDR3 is TGTGCCAGCAGTGACGAGGCCAGGGGAAACACCGGGGAGCTGTTTTTT. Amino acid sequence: CASSDEARGNTGELFF.

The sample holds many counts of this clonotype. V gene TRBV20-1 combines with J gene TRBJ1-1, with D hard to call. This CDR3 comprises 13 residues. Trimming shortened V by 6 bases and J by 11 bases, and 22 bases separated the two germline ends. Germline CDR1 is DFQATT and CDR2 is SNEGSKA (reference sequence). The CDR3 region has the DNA TGCAGTGCGCCCCCTCCGGGCGGCGGCGTCGCTTTCTTT. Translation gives CSAPPPGGGVAFF.

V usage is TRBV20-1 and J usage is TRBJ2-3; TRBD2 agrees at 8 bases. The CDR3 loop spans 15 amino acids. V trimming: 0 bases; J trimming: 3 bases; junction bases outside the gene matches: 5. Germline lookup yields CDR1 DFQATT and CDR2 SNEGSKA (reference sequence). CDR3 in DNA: TGCAGTGCTAGAGAGTACGGGAGGGGGACAGATACGCAGTATTTT. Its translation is CSAREYGRGTDTQYF.

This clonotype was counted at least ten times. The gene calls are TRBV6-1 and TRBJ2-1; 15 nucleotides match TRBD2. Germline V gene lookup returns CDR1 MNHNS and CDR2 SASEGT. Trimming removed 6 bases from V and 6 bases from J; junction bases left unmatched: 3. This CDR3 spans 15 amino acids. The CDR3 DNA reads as TGTGCCAGCAGGGGACTAGCGGGAGGAAGCAATGAGCAGTTCTTC. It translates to CASRGLAGGSNEQFF.

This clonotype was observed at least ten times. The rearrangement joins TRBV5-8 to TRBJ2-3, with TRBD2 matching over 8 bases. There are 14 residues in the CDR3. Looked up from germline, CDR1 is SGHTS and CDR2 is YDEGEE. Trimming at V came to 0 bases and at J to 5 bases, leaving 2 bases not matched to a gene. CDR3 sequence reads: CASSLDGGGDTQYF. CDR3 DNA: TGTGCCAGCAGCTTGGACGGGGGGGGAGATACGCAGTATTTT.

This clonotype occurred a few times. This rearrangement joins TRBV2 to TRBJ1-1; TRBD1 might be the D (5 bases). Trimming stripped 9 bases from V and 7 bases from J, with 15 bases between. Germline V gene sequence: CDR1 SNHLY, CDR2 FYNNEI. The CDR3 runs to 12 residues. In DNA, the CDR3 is TGTGCCAGGATAAAAGGGACCTTTGAAGCTTTCTTT. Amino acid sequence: CARIKGTFEAFF.

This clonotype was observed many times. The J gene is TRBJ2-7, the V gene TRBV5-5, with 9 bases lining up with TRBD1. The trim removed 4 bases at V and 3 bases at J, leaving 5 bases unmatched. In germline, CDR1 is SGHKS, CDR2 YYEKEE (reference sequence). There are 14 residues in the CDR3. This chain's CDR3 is CASSNGTGFYEQYF. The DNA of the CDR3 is TGTGCCAGCAGCAACGGGACAGGGTTCTACGAGCAGTACTTC. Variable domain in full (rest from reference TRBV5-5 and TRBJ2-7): DAGVTQSPTHLIKTRGQQVTLRCSPISGHKSVSWYQQVLGQGPQFIFQYYEKEERGRGNFPDRFSARQFPNYSSELNVNALLLGDSALYLCASSNGTGFYEQYFGPGTRLTVT.

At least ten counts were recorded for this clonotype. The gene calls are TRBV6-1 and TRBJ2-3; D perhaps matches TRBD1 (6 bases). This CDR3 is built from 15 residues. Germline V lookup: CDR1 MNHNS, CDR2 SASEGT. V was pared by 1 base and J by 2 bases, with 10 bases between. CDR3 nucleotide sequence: TGTGCCAGCAGTGAAGGGGCAGGGGTCACAGATACGCAGTATTTT. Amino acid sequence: CASSEGAGVTDTQYF.

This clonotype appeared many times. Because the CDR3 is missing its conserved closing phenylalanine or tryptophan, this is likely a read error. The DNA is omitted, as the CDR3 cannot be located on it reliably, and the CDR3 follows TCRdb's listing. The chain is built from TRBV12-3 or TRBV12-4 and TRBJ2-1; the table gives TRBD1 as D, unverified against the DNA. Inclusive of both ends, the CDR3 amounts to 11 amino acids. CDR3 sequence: CASSSWPQVGV.

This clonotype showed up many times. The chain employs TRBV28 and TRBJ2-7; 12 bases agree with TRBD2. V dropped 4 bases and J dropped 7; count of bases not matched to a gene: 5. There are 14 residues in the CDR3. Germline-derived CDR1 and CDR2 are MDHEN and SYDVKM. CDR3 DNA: TGTGCCAGCAGTTACGGACTAGCGGGGCGAGAGCAGTACTTC. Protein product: CASSYGLAGREQYF. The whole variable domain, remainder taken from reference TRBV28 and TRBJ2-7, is DVKVTQSSRYLVKRTGEKVFLECVQDMDHENMFWYRQDPGLGLRLIYFSYDVKMKEKGDIPEGYSVSREKKERFSLILESASTNQTSMYLCASSYGLAGREQYFGPGTRLTVT.

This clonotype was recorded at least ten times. CDR3 loop: CSVGGEQFF. The DNA for the CDR3 is TGCAGCGTTGGGGGGGAGCAGTTCTTC. This sequence joins TRBV29-1 and TRBJ2-1; TRBD1 or TRBD2 may be the D gene (5 bases each). The CDR3 is 9 amino acids. Looked up from germline, CDR1 is SQVTM and CDR2 is ANQGSEA. Trimming pared 4 bases from V and 10 bases from J, leaving 5 bases between.

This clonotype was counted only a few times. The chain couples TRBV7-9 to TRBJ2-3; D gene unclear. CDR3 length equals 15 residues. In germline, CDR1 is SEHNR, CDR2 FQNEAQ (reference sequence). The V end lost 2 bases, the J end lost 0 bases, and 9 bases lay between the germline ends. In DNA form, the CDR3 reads TGTGCCAGCAGCTTACAACAGACCAGCACAGATACGCAGTATTTT. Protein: CASSLQQTSTDTQYF. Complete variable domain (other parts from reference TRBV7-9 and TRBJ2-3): DTGVSQNPRHKITKRGQNVTFRCDPISEHNRLYWYRQTLGQGPEFLTYFQNEAQLEKSRLLSDRFSAERPKGSFSTLEIQRTEQGDSAMYLCASSLQQTSTDTQYFGPGTRLTVL.

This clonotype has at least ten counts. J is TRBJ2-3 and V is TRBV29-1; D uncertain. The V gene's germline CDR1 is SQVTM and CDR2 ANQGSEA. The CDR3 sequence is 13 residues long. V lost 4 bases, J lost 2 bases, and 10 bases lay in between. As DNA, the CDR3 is TGCAGCGTTGCAGGCCGATTCACAGATACGCAGTATTTT. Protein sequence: CSVAGRFTDTQYF.